This T cell receptor beta chain was captured in a study of blood T cell repertoires in COVID-19. Turning to the study itself: From the United States, Italy and Spain came samples of acute and convalescent COVID-19.

Assay used: immunoSEQ multiplex PCR; TCRdb lists only in-frame clones, some missing. The sample records under 200,000 clones, about 80% being singletons. The CDR3 is made up of 16 amino acids. J was trimmed by 5 bases and V by 6 bases; bases with no gene match: 6. The V gene's germline CDR1 is MDHEN and CDR2 SYDVKM. The V call is TRBV28, the J call TRBJ2-1, with 14 nucleotides matching TRBD2. The receptor's source is a human donor with acute or convalescent COVID-19. The donor label of this sample is uncertain. The sample consisted of peripheral blood. The chain's CDR3 is CASRSGLAGAHNEQFF. The CDR3 bases are TGTGCCAGCAGATCGGGACTAGCGGGAGCTCACAATGAGCAGTTCTTC.